This T cell receptor (beta chain) was sequenced during a study of T cell changes during pregnancy in multiple sclerosis. The length of the CDR3 is 15 residues. Germline CDR1 is MNHNY and CDR2 is SVGAGI (reference sequence). J was trimmed by 7 bases and V by 2 bases; bases with no gene match: 6. The table came from immunoSEQ multiplex PCR; TCRdb's copy has only in-frame clones and leaves some out. The sample gives 40,000 or so clones, roughly nine tenths of which show up once; 0.95% to 1.5% is in the top ten. Sample: peripheral blood, taken before pregnancy. The sequence was obtained from a female donor with multiple sclerosis, enrolled in a pregnancy study. This chain joins TRBV6-6 and TRBJ1-5; 9 bases fit TRBD1. The CDR3 loop reads CASSYTQGAEQPQHF. Written as DNA, the CDR3 is TGTGCCAGCAGTTACACACAGGGGGCAGAGCAGCCCCAGCATTTT.